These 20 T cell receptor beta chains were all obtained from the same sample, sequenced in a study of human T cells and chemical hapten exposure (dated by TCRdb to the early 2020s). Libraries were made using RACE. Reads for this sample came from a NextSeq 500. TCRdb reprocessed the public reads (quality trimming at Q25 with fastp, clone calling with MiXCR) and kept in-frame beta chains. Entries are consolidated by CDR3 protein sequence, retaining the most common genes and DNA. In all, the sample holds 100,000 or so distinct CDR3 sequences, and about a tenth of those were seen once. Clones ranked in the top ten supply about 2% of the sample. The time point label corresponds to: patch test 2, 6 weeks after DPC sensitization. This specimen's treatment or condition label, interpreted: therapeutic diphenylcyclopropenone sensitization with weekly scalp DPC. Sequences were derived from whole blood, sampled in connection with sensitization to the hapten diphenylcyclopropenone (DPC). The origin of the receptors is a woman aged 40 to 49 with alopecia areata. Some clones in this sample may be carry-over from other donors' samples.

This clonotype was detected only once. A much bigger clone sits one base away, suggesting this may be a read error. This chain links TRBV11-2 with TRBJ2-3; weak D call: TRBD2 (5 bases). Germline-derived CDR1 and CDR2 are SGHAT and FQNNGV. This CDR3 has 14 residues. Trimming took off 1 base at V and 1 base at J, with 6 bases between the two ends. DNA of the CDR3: TGTGCCAGCAGCTTAGGTAGCGGCACAGATACGCAGTATTTT. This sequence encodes CASSLGSGTDTQYF.

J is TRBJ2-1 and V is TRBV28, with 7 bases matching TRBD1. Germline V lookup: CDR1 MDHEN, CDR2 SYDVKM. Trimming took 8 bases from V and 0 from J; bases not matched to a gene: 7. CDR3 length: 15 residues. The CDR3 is CASGIQGISYNEQFF. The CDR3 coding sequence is TGTGCCAGCGGTATACAGGGGATCTCCTACAATGAGCAGTTCTTC.

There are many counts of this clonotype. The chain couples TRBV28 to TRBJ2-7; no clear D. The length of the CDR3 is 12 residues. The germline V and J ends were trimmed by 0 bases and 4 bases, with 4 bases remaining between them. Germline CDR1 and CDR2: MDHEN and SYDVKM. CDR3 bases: TGTGCCAGCAGTTTATGGGGATACGAGCAGTACTTC. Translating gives CASSLWGYEQYF.

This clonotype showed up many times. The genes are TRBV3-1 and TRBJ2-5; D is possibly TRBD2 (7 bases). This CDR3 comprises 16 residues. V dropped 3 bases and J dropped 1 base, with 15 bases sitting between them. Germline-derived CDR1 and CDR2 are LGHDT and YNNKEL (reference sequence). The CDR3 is CASSHHRAGAQETQYF. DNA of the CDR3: TGTGCCAGCAGCCACCACCGTGCGGGGGCCCAAGAGACCCAGTACTTC.

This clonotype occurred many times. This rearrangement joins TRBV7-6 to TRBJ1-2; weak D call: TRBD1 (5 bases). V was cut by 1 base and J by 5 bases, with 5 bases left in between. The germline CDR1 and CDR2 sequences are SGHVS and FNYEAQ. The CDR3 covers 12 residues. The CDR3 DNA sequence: TGTGCCAGCAGCTTAGGGGGGTATGGCTACACCTTC. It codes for CASSLGGYGYTF.

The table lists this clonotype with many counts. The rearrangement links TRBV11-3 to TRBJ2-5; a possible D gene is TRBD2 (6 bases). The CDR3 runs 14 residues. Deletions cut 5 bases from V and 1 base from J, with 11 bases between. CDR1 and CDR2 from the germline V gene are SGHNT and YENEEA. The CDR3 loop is CASSHRDSQETQYF. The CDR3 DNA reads TGTGCCAGCAGCCACCGGGACTCCCAAGAGACCCAGTACTTC.

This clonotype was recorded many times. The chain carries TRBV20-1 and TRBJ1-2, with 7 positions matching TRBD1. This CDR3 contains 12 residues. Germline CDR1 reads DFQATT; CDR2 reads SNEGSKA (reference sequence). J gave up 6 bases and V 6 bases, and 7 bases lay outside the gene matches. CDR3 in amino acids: CSAREGADGYTF. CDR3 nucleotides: TGCAGTGCGAGGGAGGGGGCAGATGGCTACACCTTC.

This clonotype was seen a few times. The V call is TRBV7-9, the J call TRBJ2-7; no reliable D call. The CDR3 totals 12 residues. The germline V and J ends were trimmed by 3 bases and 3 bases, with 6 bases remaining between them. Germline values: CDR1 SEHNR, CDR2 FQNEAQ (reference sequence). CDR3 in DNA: TGTGCCAGCAGCTTTTCGGGCTACGAGCAGTACTTC. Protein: CASSFSGYEQYF.

The CDR3 sequence: CASSQGPASSYNSPLHF. The CDR3 DNA reads TGTGCCAGCAGCCAAGGACCCGCCAGCTCCTATAATTCACCCCTCCACTTT. The rearrangement uses TRBV14 and TRBJ1-6; D is unclear. The CDR3 is made up of 17 amino acids. V shed 1 base and J shed 0 bases, with 10 bases lying between them. Germline CDR1 and CDR2: SGHDN and FVKESK.

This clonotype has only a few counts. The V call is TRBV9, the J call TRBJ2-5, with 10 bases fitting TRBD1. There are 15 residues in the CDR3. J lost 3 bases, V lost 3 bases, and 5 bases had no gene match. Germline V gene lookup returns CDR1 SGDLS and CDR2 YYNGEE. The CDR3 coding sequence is TGTGCCAGCAGCGGTAGGGGGACAGGGGAAGAGACCCAGTACTTC. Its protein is CASSGRGTGEETQYF.

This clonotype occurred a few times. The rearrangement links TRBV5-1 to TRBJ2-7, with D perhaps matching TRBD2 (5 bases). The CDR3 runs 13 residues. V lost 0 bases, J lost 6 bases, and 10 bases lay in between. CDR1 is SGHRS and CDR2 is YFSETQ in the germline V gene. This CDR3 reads CASSLAGGFEQYF. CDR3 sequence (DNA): TGCGCCAGCAGCTTGGCCGGAGGATTCGAGCAGTACTTC.

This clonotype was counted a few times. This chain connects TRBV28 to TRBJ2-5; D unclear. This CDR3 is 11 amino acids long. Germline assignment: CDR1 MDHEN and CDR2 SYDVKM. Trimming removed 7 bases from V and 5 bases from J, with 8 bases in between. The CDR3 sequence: CASKAPETQYF. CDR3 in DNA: TGTGCCAGCAAAGCCCCTGAGACCCAGTACTTC. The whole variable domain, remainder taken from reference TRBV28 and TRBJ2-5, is DVKVTQSSRYLVKRTGEKVFLECVQDMDHENMFWYRQDPGLGLRLIYFSYDVKMKEKGDIPEGYSVSREKKERFSLILESASTNQTSMYLCASKAPETQYFGPGTRLLVL.

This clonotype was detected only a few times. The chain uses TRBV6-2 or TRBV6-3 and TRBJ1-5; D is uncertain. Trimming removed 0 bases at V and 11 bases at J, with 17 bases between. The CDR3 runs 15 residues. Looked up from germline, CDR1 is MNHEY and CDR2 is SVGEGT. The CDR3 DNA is TGTGCCAGCAGTTACTCGAAATTCGAGGGTACGTCCCAGCATTTT. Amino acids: CASSYSKFEGTSQHF.

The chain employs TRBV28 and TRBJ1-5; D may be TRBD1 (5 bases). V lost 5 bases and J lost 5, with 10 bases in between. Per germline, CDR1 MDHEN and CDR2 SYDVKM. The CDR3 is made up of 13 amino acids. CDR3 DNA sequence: TGTGCCAGCAGTAGTCCGGGGCATCAGCCCCAGCATTTT. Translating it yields CASSSPGHQPQHF.

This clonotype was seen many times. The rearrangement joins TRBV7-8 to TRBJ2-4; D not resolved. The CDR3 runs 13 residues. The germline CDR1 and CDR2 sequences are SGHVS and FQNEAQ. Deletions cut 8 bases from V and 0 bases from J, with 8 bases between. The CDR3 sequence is CASAGIAKNIQYF. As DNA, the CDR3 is TGTGCCAGCGCCGGAATAGCCAAAAACATTCAGTACTTC.

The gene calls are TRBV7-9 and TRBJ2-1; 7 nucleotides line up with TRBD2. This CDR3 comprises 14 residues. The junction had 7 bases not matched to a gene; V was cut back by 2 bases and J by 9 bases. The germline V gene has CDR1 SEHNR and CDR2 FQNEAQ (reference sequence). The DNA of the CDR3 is TGTGCCAGCAGCTTATTGGCGGGAGTGGCTGAGCAGTTCTTC. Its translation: CASSLLAGVAEQFF.

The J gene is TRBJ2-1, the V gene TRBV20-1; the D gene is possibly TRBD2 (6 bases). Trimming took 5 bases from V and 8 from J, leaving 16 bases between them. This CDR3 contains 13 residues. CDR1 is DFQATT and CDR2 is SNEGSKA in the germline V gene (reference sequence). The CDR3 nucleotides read TGCAGTGCTCCCCGGGCGGGATTGCATGAGCAGTTCTTC. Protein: CSAPRAGLHEQFF.

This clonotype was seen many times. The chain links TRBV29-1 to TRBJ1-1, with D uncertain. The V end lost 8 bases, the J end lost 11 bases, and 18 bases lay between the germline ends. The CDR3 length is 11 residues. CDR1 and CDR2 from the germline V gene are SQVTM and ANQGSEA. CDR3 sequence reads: CSIGRMVGAFF. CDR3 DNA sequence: TGCAGCATTGGACGGATGGTTGGCGCTTTCTTT.

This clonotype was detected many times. The CDR3 DNA reads as TGCAGTGCTCCTCCGACTAGCAATGAGCAGTTCTTC. Translation gives CSAPPTSNEQFF. The V and J genes are TRBV20-1 and TRBJ2-1; maybe TRBD2 (6 bases). The germline V gene has CDR1 DFQATT and CDR2 SNEGSKA (reference sequence). The V gene lost 5 bases and the J gene lost 6 bases, with 11 bases spanning the gap. This CDR3 has 12 amino acids.

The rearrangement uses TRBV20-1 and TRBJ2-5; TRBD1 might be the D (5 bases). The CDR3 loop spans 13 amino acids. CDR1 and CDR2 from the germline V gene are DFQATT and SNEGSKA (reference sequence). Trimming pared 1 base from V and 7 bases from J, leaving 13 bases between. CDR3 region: CSARVGRLGTQYF. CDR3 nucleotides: TGCAGTGCTAGAGTGGGGCGGCTCGGGACCCAGTACTTC.